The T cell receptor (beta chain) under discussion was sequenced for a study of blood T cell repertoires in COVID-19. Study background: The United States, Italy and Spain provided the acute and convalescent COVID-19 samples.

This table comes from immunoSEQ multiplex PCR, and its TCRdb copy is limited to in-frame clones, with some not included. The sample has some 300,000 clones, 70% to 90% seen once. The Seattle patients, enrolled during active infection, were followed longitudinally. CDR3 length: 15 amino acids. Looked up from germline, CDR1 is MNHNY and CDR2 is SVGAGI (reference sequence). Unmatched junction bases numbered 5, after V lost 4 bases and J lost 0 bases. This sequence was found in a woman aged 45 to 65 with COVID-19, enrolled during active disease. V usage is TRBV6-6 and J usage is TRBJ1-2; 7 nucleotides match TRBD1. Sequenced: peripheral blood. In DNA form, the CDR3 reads TGTGCCAGCAGTTCCAGGGGGGCTCCTAACTATGGCTACACCTTC. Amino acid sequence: CASSSRGAPNYGYTF.